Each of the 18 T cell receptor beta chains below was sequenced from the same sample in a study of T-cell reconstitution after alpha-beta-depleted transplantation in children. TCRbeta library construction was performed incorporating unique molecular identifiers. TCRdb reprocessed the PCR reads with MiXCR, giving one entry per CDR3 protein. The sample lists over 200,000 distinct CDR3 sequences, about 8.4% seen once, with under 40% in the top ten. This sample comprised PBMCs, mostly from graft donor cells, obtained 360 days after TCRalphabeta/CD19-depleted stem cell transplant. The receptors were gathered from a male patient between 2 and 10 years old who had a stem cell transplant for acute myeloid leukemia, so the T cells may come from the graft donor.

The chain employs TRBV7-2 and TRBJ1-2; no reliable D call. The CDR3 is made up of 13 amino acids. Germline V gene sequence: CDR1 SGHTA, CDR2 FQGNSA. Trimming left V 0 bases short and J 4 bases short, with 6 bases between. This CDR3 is CASSLASGYGYTF. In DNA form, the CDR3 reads TGTGCCAGCAGCTTAGCGTCCGGCTATGGCTACACCTTC.

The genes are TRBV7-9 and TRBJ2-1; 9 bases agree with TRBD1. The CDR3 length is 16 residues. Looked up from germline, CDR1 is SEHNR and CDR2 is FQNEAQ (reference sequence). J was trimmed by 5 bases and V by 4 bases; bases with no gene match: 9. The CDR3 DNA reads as TGTGCCAGCAGCTCCAACCGGGACAGGGTCGACAATGAGCAGTTCTTC. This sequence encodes CASSSNRDRVDNEQFF.

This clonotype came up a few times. The DNA for the CDR3 is TGCAGTGCGGCCCGGGGCTCCTACGAGCAGTACTTC. Translation gives CSAARGSYEQYF. The chain joins TRBV20-1 to TRBJ2-7; a weak D match, TRBD2 (5 bases). The ends were cut back, 6 bases at V and 0 bases at J, with 9 bases in the middle. The CDR3 is made up of 12 amino acids. The V gene's germline CDR1 is DFQATT and CDR2 SNEGSKA (reference sequence).

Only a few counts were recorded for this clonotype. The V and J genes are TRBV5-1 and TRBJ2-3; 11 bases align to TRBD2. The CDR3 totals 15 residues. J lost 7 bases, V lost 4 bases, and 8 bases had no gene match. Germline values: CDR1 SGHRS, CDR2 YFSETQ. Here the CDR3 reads CASSTLLAGDNTQYF. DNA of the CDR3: TGCGCCAGCAGCACCTTACTAGCGGGAGATAATACGCAGTATTTT.

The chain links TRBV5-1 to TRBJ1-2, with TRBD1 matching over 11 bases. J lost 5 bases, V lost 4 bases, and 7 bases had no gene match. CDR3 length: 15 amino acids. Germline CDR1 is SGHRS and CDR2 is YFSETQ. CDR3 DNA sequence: TGCGCCAGCAGCCCTGGACAGGGGGCGCAGTATGGCTACACCTTC. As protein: CASSPGQGAQYGYTF.

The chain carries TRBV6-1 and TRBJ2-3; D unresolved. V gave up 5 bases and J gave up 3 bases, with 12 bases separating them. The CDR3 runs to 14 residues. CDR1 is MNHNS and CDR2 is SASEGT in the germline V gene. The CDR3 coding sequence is TGTGCCAGCAGTCCTCTGCGTAGTACAGATACGCAGTATTTT. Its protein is CASSPLRSTDTQYF.

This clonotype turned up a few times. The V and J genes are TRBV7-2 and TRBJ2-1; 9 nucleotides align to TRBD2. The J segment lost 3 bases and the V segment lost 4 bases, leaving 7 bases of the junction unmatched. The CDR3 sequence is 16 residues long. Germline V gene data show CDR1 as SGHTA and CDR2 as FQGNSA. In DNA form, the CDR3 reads TGTGCCAGCAGCTCAATAGCGGGAGCAGGCTACAATGAGCAGTTCTTC. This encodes CASSSIAGAGYNEQFF.

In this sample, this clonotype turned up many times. The CDR3 bases are TGTGCCAGCAGTTTAAAGAAGGGTTTCATTGAAGCTTTCTTT. Its translation is CASSLKKGFIEAFF. The chain recombines TRBV27 with TRBJ1-1; D is unclear. V was clipped by 2 bases and J by 7 bases, with 14 bases between them. This CDR3 has 14 amino acids. Germline CDR1 MNHEY, CDR2 SMNVEV (reference sequence).

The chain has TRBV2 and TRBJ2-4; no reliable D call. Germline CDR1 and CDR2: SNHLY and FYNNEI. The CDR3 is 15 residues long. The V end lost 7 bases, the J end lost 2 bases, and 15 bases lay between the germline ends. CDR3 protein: CASTSGGFSKNIQYF. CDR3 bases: TGTGCCAGCACCTCCGGTGGGTTCTCCAAAAACATTCAGTACTTC. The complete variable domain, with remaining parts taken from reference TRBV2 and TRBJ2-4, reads EPEVTQTPSHQVTQMGQEVILRCVPISNHLYFYWYRQILGQKVEFLVSFYNNEISEKSEIFDDQFSVERPDGSNFTLKIRSTKLEDSAMYFCASTSGGFSKNIQYFGAGTRLSVL.

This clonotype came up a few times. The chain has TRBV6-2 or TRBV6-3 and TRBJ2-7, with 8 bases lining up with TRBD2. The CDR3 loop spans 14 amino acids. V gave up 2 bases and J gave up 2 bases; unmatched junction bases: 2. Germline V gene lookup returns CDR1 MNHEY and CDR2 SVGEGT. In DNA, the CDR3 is TGTGCCAGCAGTTACGACGGGAGGGCCTACGAGCAGTACTTC. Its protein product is CASSYDGRAYEQYF.

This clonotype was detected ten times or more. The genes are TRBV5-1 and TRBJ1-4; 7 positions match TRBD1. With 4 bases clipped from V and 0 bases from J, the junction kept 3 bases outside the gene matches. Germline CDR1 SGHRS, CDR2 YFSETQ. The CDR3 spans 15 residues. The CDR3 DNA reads TGCGCCAGCAGCCCCGGACAGGCAACTAATGAAAAACTGTTTTTT. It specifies CASSPGQATNEKLFF.

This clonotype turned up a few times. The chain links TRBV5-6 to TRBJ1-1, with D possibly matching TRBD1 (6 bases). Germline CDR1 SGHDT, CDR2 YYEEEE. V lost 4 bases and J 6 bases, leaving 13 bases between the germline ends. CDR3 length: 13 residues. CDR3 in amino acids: CASSPVNRAEAFF. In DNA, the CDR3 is TGTGCCAGCAGCCCGGTGAACAGGGCTGAAGCTTTCTTT.

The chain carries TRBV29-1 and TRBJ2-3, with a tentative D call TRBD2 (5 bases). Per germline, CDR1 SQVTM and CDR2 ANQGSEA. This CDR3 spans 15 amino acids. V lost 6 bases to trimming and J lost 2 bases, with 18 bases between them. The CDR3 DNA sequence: TGCAGCGTAAGAAGTCATGCTAGCTTCACAGATACGCAGTATTTT. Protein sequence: CSVRSHASFTDTQYF.

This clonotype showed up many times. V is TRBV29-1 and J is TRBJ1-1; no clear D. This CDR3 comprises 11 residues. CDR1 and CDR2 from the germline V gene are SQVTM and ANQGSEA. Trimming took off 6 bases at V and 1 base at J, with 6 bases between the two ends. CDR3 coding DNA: TGCAGCGTGCTGACGAACACTGAAGCTTTCTTT. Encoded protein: CSVLTNTEAFF.

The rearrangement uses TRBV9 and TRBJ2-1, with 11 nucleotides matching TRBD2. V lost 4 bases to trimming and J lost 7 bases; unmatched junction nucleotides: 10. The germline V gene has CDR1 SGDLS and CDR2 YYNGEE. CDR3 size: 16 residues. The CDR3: CASSFSGRALLNEQFF. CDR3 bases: TGTGCCAGCAGCTTTAGCGGGAGGGCATTGTTGAATGAGCAGTTCTTC.

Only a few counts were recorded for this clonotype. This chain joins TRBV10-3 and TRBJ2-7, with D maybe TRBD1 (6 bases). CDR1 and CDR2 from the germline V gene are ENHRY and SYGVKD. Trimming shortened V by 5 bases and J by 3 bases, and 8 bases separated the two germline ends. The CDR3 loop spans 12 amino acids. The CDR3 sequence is CAISKDSYEQYF. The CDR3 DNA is TGTGCCATCAGTAAGGACAGCTACGAGCAGTACTTC.

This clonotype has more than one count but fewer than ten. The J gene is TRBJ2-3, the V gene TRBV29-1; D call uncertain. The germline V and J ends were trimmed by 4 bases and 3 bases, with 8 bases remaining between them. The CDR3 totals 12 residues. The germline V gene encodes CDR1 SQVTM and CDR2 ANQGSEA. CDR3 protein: CSVVSGTDTQYF. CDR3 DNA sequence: TGCAGCGTTGTGTCTGGGACAGATACGCAGTATTTT.

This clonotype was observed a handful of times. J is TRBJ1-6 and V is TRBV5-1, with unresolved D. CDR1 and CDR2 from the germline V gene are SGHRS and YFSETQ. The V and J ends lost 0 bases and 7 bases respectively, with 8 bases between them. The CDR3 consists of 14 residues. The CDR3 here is CASSLAPLNSPLHF. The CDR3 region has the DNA TGCGCCAGCAGCTTGGCACCGCTGAATTCACCCCTCCACTTT.